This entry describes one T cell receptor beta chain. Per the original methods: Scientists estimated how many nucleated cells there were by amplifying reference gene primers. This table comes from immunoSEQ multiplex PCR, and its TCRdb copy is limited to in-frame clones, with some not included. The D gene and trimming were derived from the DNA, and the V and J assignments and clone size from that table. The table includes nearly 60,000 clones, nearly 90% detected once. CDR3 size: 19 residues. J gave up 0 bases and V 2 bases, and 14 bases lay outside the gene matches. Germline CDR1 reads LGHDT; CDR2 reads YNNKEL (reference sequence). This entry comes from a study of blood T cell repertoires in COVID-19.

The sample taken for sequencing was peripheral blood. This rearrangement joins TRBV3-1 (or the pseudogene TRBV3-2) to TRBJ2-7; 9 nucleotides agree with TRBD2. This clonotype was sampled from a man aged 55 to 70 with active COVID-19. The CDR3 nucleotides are TGTGCCAGCAGCCAAACCTGGGCCTCCAGCGGGGGGTCCTCCTACGAGCAGTACTTC. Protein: CASSQTWASSGGSSYEQYF.